This T cell receptor beta chain originates from a study of shared clonotypes between healthy human individuals. Study-wide points: A generally larger estimated richness was seen in naive subsets than in memory subsets.

A remark on this clone: Antigen unknown.

The assay was immunoSEQ multiplex PCR, and TCRdb's table has in-frame clones only and misses some. Of around 1.1 million clones in the sample, approximately 80% were seen once. The sequencing sample was made of memory CD4+ T cells from PBMCs. Subset noted: CD45RA-negative fraction. This receptor was obtained from a man aged 18 to 30 in good health. Some clones in this sample may be carry-over from other donors' samples.

This CDR3 is CASSLSGGGTQYF. DNA of the CDR3: TGTGCCAGCAGTCTCAGCGGGGGAGGGACCCAGTACTTC. The chain uses TRBV28 and TRBJ2-5, with TRBD2 identical over 8 bases. CDR1 and CDR2 from the germline V gene are MDHEN and SYDVKM. J lost 7 bases, V lost 5 bases, and 6 bases had no gene match. CDR3 length equals 13 residues. Combining the CDR3 with reference TRBV28 and TRBJ2-5 gives the whole variable domain DVKVTQSSRYLVKRTGEKVFLECVQDMDHENMFWYRQDPGLGLRLIYFSYDVKMKEKGDIPEGYSVSREKKERFSLILESASTNQTSMYLCASSLSGGGTQYFGPGTRLLVL.